This TCR beta chain was obtained from a study of cytotoxic CD8 clonotypes in ibrutinib-treated CLL. For the study at large: The subjects consisted of about a dozen relapsed/refractory and roughly 15 treatment-naive individuals, with 17 to 18 IGHV unmutated.

There are 14 residues in the CDR3. The V gene's germline CDR1 is SGDLS and CDR2 YYNGEE. Trimming took 0 bases from V and 6 from J, leaving 10 bases between them. This table comes from immunoSEQ multiplex PCR, and its TCRdb copy is limited to in-frame clones, with some not included. Here the sample spans under 30,000 clones, around 52% being singletons. A note on this clone: Within the sample, other DNA sequences also encode this same CDR3.

The chain is built from TRBV9 and TRBJ1-5; perhaps TRBD1 as D (5 bases). The sequence was obtained from a human donor with chronic lymphocytic leukemia. Here the sequenced sample was PBMCs, taken before ibrutinib treatment. The CDR3 loop is CASSVGQGPQPQHF. DNA of the CDR3: TGTGCCAGCAGCGTAGGGCAGGGACCTCAGCCCCAGCATTTT. Variable domain in full (rest from reference TRBV9 and TRBJ1-5): DSGVTQTPKHLITATGQRVTLRCSPRSGDLSVYWYQQSLDQGLQFLIQYYNGEERAKGNILERFSAQQFPDLHSELNLSSLELGDSALYFCASSVGQGPQPQHFGDGTRLSIL.